This is a list of T cell receptor beta chains from one sample in a study of STAT5B mutations in CD4+ large granular lymphocyte leukemia. Using immunoSEQ multiplex PCR, the repertoire was profiled, and TCRdb retains in-frame clones only, with some absent. The data hold some 38,000 clones, with around 80% observed a single time. Sequencing used CD4+ T cells from blood buffy coats. The receptor source for this set is a human donor in good health. The CDR3 runs from the conserved cysteine through the conserved F or W. The order of the fields is J gene, clone size, D gene, V gene, CDR3 DNA, CDR3 protein. The D gene is left open where the match is weak. Some rows have no size entry. The others give once, few or many, or a class for an expanded clone.

>TRBJ2-3|NA|NA|TRBV15
TGTGCCACCAGCAGAGATTTCGGAGATACGCAGTATTTT
CATSRDFGDTQYF
>TRBJ2-5|NA|NA|TRBV27
TGTGCCAGCAGTTTCCCGTACCAAGAGACCCAGTACTTC
CASSFPYQETQYF
>TRBJ2-7|NA|NA|TRBV7-2
TGTGCCAGCAGCTTGGAAACGGTCAGTGGCTACGAGCAGTACTTC
CASSLETVSGYEQYF
>TRBJ2-7|NA|NA|TRBV11-2
TGTGCCAGCAGCTTAGATCGTGCAATGGGCAGCTCCTACGAGCAGTACTTC
CASSLDRAMGSSYEQYF
>TRBJ2-3|NA|TRBD1|TRBV27
TGTGCCAGCGCAAAAACCCTTTTATCGGACAGGATAGCCACAGATACGCAGTATTTT
CASAKTLLSDRIATDTQYF
>TRBJ2-7|NA|TRBD2|TRBV27
TGTGCCAGTGGACTAGCGGGAGGCCACTCCTACGAGCAGTACTTC
CASGLAGGHSYEQYF
>TRBJ2-1|NA|TRBD1|TRBV7-3
TGTGCCAGCAGCCAGGGGGCGAGAGAGCAGTTCTTC
CASSQGAREQFF
>TRBJ2-1|few|TRBD2|TRBV7-6
TGTGCCAGCAGCCCGGGGACTAGTTCCCACAATGAGCAGTTCTTC
CASSPGTSSHNEQFF
>TRBJ2-7|NA|TRBD1|TRBV6-1
TGTGCCAGCAGTCCCGGGACAGTCGGTGAGCAGTACTTC
CASSPGTVGEQYF
>TRBJ2-4|NA|NA|TRBV18
TGTGCCAGCTCACCAGTTGTCGACCCCAAAAACATTCAGTACTTC
CASSPVVDPKNIQYF
>TRBJ2-7|NA|TRBD1|TRBV29-1
TGCAGCGTCCGAAGCCACGCAGGGACAGGGGAATACGAGCAGTACTTC
CSVRSHAGTGEYEQYF
>TRBJ1-3|NA|NA|TRBV27
TGTGCCAGCAGTTCCCTAACAGGGTTTGACACCATATATTTT
CASSSLTGFDTIYF
>TRBJ2-2|once|NA|TRBV13
TGTGCCAGCAGCTCCTTGGGGAGGGAGCTGTTTTTT
CASSSLGRELFF
>TRBJ2-3|once|NA|TRBV5-4
TGTGCCAGCAGCTTGGAGTCAATTCGGGGAGATACGCAGTATTTT
CASSLESIRGDTQYF
>TRBJ2-3|NA|TRBD2|TRBV5-4
TGTGCCAGCAGCTTGGGGCCGGGGGGGGGCTCAGATACGCAGTATTTT
CASSLGPGGGSDTQYF
>TRBJ2-1|NA|NA|TRBV6-6
TGTGCCAGCAGTCGAAACAATGAGCAGTTCTTC
CASSRNNEQFF
>TRBJ2-2|NA|TRBD2|TRBV6-6
TGTGCCAGCAGTTACTCGGGACTAGCCGTCGGGGAGCTGTTTTTT
CASSYSGLAVGELFF
>TRBJ1-1|NA|NA|TRBV18
TGTGCCAGCTCACTGAAAACAGGAGACACTGAAGCTTTCTTT
CASSLKTGDTEAFF
>TRBJ2-5|NA|NA|TRBV10-3
TGTGCCTCCCGGACTGAGACGATTCAAGAGACCCAGTACTTC
CASRTETIQETQYF
>TRBJ2-1|few|NA|TRBV10-3
TGTGCCATCAGCAACAGGGATTCCAATGAGCAGTTCTTC
CAISNRDSNEQFF
>TRBJ2-1|NA|TRBD2|TRBV27
TGTGCCAGCAGTTTACATAGCGGGGGGGCCAATGAGCAGTTCTTC
CASSLHSGGANEQFF
>TRBJ2-7|NA|TRBD1|TRBV5-1
TGCGCCAGCAGCTTGGCCCGATTAGGTTACTCGACAGGGGGCTACGAGCAGTACTTC
CASSLARLGYSTGGYEQYF
>TRBJ2-7|NA|TRBD2|TRBV7-7
TGTGCCAGCAGCCCCCATGGCGGGAGCTACGAGCAGTACTTC
CASSPHGGSYEQYF